This TCR beta chain came from a study of blood T cell repertoires in COVID-19. The wider study: Samples came from the United States, Italy and Spain, spanning acute and convalescent COVID-19. Sample material is recorded as cDNA or gDNA derived from T cells, B-cell-depleted T cells, or PBMCs.

This clone was counted once. CDR3 size: 17 residues. Trimming cost V 5 bases and J 0 bases, with 17 bases left between them. Per germline, CDR1 LGHDT and CDR2 YNNKEL (reference sequence). In the original processing: Amplification of reference gene primers provided the estimated nucleated cell counts. Sequenced by immunoSEQ multiplex PCR; TCRdb stores in-frame clones only, minus some. That table furnishes V, J and clone size, whereas the DNA furnished D and trimming. The sample lists about 100,000 clones, around 89% occurring once. This sequence was found in a man aged 45-60 years with active or convalescent COVID-19. V is TRBV3-1 (or the pseudogene TRBV3-2) and J is TRBJ2-1, with D possibly matching TRBD1 (5 bases). The sequenced sample was peripheral blood. CDR3 sequence: CASSDSRMTVSYNEQFF. Written as DNA, the CDR3 is TGTGCCAGCAGCGACAGCCGGATGACAGTCTCCTACAATGAGCAGTTCTTC.